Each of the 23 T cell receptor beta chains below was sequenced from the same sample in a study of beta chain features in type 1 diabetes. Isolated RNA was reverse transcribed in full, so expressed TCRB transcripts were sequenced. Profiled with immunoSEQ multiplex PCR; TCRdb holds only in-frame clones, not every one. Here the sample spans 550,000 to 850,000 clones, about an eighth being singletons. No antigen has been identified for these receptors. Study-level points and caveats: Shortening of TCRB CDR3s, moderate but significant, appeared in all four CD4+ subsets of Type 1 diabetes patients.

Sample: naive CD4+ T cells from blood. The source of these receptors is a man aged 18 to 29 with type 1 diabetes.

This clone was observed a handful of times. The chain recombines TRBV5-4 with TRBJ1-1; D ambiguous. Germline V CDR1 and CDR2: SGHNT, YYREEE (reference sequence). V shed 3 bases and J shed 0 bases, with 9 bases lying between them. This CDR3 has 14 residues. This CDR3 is CASSSQGLNTEAFF. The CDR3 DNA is TGTGCCAGCAGCTCTCAAGGTTTGAACACTGAAGCTTTCTTT.

The DNA of the CDR3 is TGTGCCAGTAGTACCACTATGAGCTCCTACAATGAGCAGTTCTTC. Its translation: CASSTTMSSYNEQFF. This chain connects TRBV19 to TRBJ2-1; unclear D gene. V was trimmed by 4 bases and J by 0 bases, leaving 10 bases between them. The CDR3 sequence is 15 residues long. Germline V gene lookup returns CDR1 LNHDA and CDR2 SQIVND (reference sequence).

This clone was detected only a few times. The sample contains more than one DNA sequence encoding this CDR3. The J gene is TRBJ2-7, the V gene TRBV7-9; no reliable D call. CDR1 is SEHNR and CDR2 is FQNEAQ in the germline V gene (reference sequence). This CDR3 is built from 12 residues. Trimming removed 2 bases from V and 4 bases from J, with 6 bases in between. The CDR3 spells CASSLSGYEQYF. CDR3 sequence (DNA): TGTGCCAGCAGCTTATCGGGTTACGAGCAGTACTTC.

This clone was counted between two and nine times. The CDR3 nucleotides are TGCGCCAGCAGCGTTACCGGACAGGGGAACACTGAAGCTTTCTTT. This encodes CASSVTGQGNTEAFF. The chain recombines TRBV5-1 with TRBJ1-1; 8 nucleotides align to TRBD1. The CDR3 sequence is 15 residues long. Germline V gives CDR1 SGHRS, CDR2 YFSETQ. J lost 1 base, V lost 4 bases, and 6 bases had no gene match.

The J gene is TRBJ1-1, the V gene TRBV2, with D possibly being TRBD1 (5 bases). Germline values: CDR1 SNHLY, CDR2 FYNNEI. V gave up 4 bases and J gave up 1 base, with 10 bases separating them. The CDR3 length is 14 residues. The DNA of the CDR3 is TGTGCCAGCAGTGTTGAGACAGCGAACACTGAAGCTTTCTTT. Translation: CASSVETANTEAFF.

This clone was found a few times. CDR3: CASSLQGPYNEQFF. As DNA, the CDR3 is TGTGCCAGCAGCTTGCAGGGACCCTACAATGAGCAGTTCTTC. The rearrangement uses TRBV5-4 and TRBJ2-1; D may match TRBD1 or TRBD2 (5 bases each). The germline V gene has CDR1 SGHNT and CDR2 YYREEE (reference sequence). The CDR3 spans 14 residues. V lost 1 base to trimming and J lost 2 bases, with 7 bases between them.

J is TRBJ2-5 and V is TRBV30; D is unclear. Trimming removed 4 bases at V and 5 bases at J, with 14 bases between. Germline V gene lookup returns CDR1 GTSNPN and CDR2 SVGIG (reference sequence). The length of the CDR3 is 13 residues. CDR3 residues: CAWTSIGHETQYF. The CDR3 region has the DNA TGTGCCTGGACCTCAATAGGCCATGAGACCCAGTACTTC.

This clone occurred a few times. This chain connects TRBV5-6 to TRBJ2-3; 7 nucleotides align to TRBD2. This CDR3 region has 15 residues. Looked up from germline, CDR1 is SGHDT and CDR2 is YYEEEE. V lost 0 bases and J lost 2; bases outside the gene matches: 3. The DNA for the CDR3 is TGTGCCAGCAGCTTGGGCGGGGGAAACACAGATACGCAGTATTTT. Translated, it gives CASSLGGGNTDTQYF.

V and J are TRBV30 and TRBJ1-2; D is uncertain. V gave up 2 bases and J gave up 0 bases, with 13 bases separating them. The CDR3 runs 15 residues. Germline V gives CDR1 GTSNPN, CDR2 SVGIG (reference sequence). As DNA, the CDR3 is TGTGCCTGGAGTTCCGGGGTTGTGACTAACTATGGCTACACCTTC. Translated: CAWSSGVVTNYGYTF.

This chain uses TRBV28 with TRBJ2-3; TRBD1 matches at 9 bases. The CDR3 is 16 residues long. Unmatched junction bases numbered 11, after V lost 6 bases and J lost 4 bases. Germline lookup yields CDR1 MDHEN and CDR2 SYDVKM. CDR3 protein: CASSAPGTGSPDTQYF. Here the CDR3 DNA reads TGTGCCAGCAGCGCCCCCGGGACAGGGTCCCCAGATACGCAGTATTTT.

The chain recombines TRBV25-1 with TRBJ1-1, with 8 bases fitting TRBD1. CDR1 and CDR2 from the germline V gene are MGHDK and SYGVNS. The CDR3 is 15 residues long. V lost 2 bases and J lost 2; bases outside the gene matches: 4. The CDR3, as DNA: TGTGCCAGCAGTGAACAGGGGGCAAAAAACACTGAAGCTTTCTTT. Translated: CASSEQGAKNTEAFF.

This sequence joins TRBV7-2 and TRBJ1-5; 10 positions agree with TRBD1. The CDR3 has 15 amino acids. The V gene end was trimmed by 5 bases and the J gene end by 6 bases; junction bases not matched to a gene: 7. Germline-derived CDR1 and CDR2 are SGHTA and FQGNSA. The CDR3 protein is CASSPWTGGVQPQHF. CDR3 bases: TGTGCCAGCAGCCCCTGGACAGGGGGGGTTCAGCCCCAGCATTTT. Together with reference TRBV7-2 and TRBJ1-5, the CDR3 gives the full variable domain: GAGVSQSPSNKVTEKGKDVELRCDPISGHTALYWYRQSLGQGLEFLIYFQGNSAPDKSGLPSDRFSAERTGGSVSTLTIQRTQQEDSAVYLCASSPWTGGVQPQHFGDGTRLSIL.

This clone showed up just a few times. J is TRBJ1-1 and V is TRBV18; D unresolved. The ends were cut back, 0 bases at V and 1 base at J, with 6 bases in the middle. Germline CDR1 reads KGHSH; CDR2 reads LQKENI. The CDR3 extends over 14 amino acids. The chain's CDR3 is CASSPPHKNTEAFF. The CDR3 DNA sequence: TGTGCCAGCTCACCACCTCATAAGAACACTGAAGCTTTCTTT.

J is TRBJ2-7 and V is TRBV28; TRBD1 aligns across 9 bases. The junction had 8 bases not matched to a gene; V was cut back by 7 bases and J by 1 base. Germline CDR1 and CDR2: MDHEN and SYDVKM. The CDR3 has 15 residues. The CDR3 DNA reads TGTGCCAGCACCCAAGGAGGGACAGGGTCCTACGAGCAGTACTTC. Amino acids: CASTQGGTGSYEQYF.

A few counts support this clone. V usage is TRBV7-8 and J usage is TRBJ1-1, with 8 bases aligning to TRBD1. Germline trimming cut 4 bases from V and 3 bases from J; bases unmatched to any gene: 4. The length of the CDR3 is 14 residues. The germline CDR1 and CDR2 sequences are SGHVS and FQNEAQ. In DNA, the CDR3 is TGTGCCAGCAGCTCGACAGGGGACGACACTGAAGCTTTCTTT. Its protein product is CASSSTGDDTEAFF.

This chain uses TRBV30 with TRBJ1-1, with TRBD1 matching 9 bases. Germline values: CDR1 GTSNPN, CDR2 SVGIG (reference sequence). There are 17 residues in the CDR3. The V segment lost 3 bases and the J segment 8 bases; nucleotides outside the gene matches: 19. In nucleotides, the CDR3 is TGTGCCTGGAGCGAAATTCCGGGACAGGGATCGGGTTCCGAAGCTTTCTTT. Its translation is CAWSEIPGQGSGSEAFF.

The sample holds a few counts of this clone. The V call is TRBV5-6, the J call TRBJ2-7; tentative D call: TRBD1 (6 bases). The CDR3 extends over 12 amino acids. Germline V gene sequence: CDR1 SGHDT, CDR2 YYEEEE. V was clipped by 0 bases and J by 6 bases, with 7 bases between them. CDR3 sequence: CASSLEQGEQYF. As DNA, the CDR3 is TGTGCCAGCAGCTTGGAACAGGGCGAGCAGTACTTC.

The chain's CDR3 is CAISESAGRADTQYF. The CDR3 nucleotides read TGTGCCATCAGTGAGTCGGCAGGGAGGGCAGATACGCAGTATTTT. V is TRBV10-3 and J is TRBJ2-3; 7 bases agree with TRBD2. CDR1 is ENHRY, CDR2 SYGVKD, per germline. V shed 0 bases, J shed 4 bases, and the junction held 4 bases outside the gene matches. The CDR3 sequence is 15 residues long.

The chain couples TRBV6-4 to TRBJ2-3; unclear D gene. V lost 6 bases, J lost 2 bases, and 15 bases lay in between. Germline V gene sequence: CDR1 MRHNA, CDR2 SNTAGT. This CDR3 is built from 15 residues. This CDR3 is CASSRVAGDTDTQYF. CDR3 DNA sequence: TGTGCCAGCAGCCGCGTAGCCGGCGACACAGATACGCAGTATTTT.

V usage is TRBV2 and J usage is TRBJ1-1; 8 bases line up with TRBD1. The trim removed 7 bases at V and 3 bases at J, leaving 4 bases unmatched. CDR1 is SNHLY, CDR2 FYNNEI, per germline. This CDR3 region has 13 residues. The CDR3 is CASIGTGYTEAFF. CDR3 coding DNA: TGTGCCAGCATCGGGACAGGTTACACTGAAGCTTTCTTT.

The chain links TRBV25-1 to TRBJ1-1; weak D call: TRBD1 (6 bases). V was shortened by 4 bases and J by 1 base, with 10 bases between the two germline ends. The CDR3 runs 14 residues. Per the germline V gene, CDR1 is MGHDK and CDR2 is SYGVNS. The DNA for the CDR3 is TGTGCCAGCAGTGTAACAGGGACGAACACTGAAGCTTTCTTT. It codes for CASSVTGTNTEAFF. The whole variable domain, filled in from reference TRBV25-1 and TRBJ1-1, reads EADIYQTPRYLVIGTGKKITLECSQTMGHDKMYWYQQDPGMELHLIHYSYGVNSTEKGDLSSESTVSRIRTEHFPLTLESARPSHTSQYLCASSVTGTNTEAFFGQGTRLTVV.

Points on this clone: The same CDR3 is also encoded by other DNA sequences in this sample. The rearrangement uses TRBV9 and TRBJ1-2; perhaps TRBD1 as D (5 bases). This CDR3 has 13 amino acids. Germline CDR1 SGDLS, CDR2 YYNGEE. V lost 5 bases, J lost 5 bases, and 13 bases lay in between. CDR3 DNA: TGTGCCAGCAGTGAGGGGCAGTTTTATGGCTACACCTTC. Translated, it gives CASSEGQFYGYTF.

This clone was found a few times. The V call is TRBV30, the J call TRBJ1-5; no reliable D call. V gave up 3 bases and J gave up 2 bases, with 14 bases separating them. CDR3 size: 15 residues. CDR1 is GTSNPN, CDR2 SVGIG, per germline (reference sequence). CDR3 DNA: TGTGCCTGGAGCCTCGACGCCGGTCGCAATCAGCCCCAGCATTTT. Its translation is CAWSLDAGRNQPQHF.